These 4 T cell receptor beta chains were sequenced from one sample in a study of blood T cell repertoires in COVID-19. Generated by immunoSEQ multiplex PCR, the TCRdb table keeps only in-frame clones and is missing some. Of 150,000 to 200,000 clones listed, just over 85% are singletons. Input material: peripheral blood. All receptors come from a man over 45 with active or convalescent COVID-19.

V is TRBV5-5 and J is TRBJ2-7; D might be TRBD1 (5 bases). Trimming shortened V by 0 bases and J by 5 bases, and 15 bases separated the two germline ends. Germline lookup yields CDR1 SGHKS and CDR2 YYEKEE (reference sequence). The CDR3 is made up of 15 amino acids. In DNA form, the CDR3 reads TGTGCCAGCAGCTTGGAGGCCAGGGTGGAAAACGAGCAGTACTTC. Translation: CASSLEARVENEQYF.

The CDR3 spells CASSSPVTGGGQPQHF. In DNA, the CDR3 is TGTGCCAGCAGCTCCCCAGTGACAGGGGGAGGACAGCCCCAGCATTTT. The chain couples TRBV7-2 to TRBJ1-5; 9 bases line up with TRBD1. The CDR3 is 16 residues long. Trimming removed 4 bases from V and 7 bases from J; junction bases left unmatched: 11. In germline, CDR1 is SGHTA, CDR2 FQGNSA.

The chain is built from TRBV6-5 and TRBJ1-2; D is uncertain. The germline V and J ends were trimmed by 6 bases and 12 bases, with 14 bases remaining between them. Germline V gives CDR1 MNHEY, CDR2 SVGAGI. CDR3 size: 11 residues. CDR3 sequence (DNA): TGTGCCAGCAGGTCTTGGCCTGAGGACACCTTC. This codes for CASRSWPEDTF.

This clone is a singleton in its sample. The chain joins TRBV27 to TRBJ2-1; D may be TRBD1 (6 bases). The ends were cut back, 6 bases at V and 4 bases at J, with 10 bases in the middle. CDR3 length equals 13 residues. The germline CDR1 and CDR2 sequences are MNHEY and SMNVEV (reference sequence). The CDR3 coding sequence is TGTGCCAGCAGGAGAGACAGGTACAATGAGCAGTTCTTC. Translation: CASRRDRYNEQFF.